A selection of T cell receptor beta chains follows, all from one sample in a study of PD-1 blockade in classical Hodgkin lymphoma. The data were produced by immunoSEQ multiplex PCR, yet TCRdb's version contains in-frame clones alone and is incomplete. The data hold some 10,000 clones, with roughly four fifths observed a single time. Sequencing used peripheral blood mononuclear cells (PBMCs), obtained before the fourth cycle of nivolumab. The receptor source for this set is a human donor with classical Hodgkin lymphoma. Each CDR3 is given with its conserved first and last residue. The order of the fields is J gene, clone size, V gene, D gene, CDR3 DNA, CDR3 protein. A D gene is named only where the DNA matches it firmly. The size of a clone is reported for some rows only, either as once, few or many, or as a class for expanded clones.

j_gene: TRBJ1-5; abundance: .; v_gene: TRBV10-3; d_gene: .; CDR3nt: TGTGCCATCAGTGATACGTGGGCTAATCAGCCCCAGCATTTT; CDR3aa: CAISDTWANQPQHF
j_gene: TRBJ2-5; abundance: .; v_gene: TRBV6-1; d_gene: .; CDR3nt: TGTGCCAGCAGTCCGGAGGTAGAGACCCAGTACTTC; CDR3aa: CASSPEVETQYF
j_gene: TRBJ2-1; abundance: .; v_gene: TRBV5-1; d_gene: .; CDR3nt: TGCGCCAGCAGCTTACGGATCGATTACAATGAGCAGTTCTTC; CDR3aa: CASSLRIDYNEQFF
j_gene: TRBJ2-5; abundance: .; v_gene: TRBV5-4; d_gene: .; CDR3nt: TGTGCCAGCAGCTTGGAAGGCAGGACCCTAGGAGAGACCCAGTACTTC; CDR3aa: CASSLEGRTLGETQYF
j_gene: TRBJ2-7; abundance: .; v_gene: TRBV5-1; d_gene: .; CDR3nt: TGCGCCAGCAGCTTTGGGGGGCCAAAGGAGCAGTACTTC; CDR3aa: CASSFGGPKEQYF
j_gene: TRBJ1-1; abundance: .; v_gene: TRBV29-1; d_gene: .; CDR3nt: TGCAGCGTTGACGGCATGAACACTGAAGCTTTCTTT; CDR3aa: CSVDGMNTEAFF
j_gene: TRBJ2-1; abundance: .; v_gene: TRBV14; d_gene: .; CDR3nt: TGTGCCAGCAGCCCCTTAACTGGGGGCGCGCGCGAGGATGAGCAGTTCTTC; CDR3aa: CASSPLTGGAREDEQFF
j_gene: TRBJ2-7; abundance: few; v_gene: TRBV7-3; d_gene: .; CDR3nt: TGTGCCAGCAGCCTAGGGTCACTACCTCGAAGCGAGCAGTACTTC; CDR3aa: CASSLGSLPRSEQYF
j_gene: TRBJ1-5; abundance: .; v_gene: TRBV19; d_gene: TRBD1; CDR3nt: TGTGCCAGCTGGGACAGGGAGGGGTCAGATCAGCCCCAGCATTTT; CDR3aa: CASWDREGSDQPQHF
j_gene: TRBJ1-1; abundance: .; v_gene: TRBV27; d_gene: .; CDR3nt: TGTGCCAGCAGTTTACACGGACAGCGGAACACTGAAGCTTTCTTT; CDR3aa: CASSLHGQRNTEAFF
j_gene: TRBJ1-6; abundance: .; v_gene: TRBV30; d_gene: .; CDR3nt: TGTGCCTGGAGTGTAGGGCAGGGTAATTCACCCCTCCACTTT; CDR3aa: CAWSVGQGNSPLHF
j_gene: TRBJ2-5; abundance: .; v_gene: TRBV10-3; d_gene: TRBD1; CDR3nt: TGTGCCATCAGTGACCCGGGACAGGGTTGGAAGACCCAGTACTTC; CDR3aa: CAISDPGQGWKTQYF
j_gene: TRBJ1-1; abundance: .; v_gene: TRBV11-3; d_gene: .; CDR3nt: TGTGCCAGCAGCTTAGGGAGTGGTGGGAACACTGAAGCTTTCTTT; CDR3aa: CASSLGSGGNTEAFF
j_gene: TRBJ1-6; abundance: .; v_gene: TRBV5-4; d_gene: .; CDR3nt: TGTGCCAGCAGCTTGGGGGCAAGCCCCTATAATTCACCCCTCCACTTT; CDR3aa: CASSLGASPYNSPLHF